This T cell receptor (beta chain) was observed in a study of cytomegalovirus exposure and HLA in healthy donors. This clone was detected a few times. This same CDR3 is encoded by further DNA sequences in the sample. A multiplex PCR was run with 60 Vbeta primers and 13 Jbeta primers. Libraries were prepared by immunoSEQ multiplex PCR; TCRdb keeps only in-frame clonotypes and omits some of them. The repertoire holds 100,000 to 150,000 clones, with about 71% as singletons. The CDR3 covers 13 residues. The V gene end was trimmed by 4 bases and the J gene end by 1 base; junction bases not matched to a gene: 1. The germline CDR1 and CDR2 sequences are SQVTM and ANQGSEA.

This TCR came from a woman between 50 and 59 years old in good health and CMV-seronegative. V gene TRBV29-1 combines with J gene TRBJ2-7, with 10 bases that match TRBD2. Sequenced sample: PBMCs. CDR3 protein: CSVGTSGSYEQYF. CDR3 bases: TGCAGCGTTGGGACTAGCGGATCCTACGAGCAGTACTTC.